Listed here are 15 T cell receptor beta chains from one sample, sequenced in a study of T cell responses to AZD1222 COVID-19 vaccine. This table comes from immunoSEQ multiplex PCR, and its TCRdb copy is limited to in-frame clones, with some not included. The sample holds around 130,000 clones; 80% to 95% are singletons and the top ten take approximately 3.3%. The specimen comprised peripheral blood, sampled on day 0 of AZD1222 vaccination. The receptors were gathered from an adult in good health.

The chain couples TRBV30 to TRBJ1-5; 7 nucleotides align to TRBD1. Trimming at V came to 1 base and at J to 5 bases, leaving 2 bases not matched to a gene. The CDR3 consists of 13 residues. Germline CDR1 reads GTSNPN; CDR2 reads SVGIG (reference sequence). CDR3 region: CAWSGDRDQPQHF. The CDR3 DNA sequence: TGTGCCTGGAGTGGGGACAGAGATCAGCCCCAGCATTTT.

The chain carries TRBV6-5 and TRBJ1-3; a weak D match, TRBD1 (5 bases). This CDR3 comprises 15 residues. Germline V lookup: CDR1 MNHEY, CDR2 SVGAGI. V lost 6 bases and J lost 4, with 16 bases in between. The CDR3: CASRSLGVNGNTIYF. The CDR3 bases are TGTGCCAGCAGATCCCTGGGGGTAAACGGAAACACCATATATTTT.

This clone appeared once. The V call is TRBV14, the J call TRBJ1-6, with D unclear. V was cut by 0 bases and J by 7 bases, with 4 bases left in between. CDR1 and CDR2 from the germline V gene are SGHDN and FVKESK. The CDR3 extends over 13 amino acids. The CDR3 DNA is TGTGCCAGCAGCCAAGATACCAATTCACCCCTCCACTTT. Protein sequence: CASSQDTNSPLHF.

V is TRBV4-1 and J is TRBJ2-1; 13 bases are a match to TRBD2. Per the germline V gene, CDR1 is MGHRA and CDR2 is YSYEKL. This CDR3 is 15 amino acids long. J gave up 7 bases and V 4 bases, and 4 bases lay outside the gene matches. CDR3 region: CASSLGLAGVNEQFF. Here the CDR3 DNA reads TGCGCCAGCAGCCTTGGACTAGCGGGAGTTAATGAGCAGTTCTTC.

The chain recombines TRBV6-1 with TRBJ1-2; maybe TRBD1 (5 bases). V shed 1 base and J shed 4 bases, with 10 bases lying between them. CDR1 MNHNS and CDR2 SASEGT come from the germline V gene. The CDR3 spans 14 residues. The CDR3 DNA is TGTGCCAGCAGTGAAGGTGGGGCCCGCTATGGCTACACCTTC. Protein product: CASSEGGARYGYTF.

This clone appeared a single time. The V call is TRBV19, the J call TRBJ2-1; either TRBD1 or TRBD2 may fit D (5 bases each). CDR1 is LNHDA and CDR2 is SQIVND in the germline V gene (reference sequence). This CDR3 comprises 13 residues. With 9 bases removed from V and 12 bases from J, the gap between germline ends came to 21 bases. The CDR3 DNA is TGTGCCAGCGAAGAGGGGAGAAGCGAAGGGCAGTTCTTC. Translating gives CASEEGRSEGQFF. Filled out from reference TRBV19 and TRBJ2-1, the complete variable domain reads DGGITQSPKYLFRKEGQNVTLSCEQNLNHDAMYWYRQDPGQGLRLIYYSQIVNDFQKGDIAEGYSVSREKKESFPLTVTSAQKNPTAFYLCASEEGRSEGQFFGPGTRLTVL.

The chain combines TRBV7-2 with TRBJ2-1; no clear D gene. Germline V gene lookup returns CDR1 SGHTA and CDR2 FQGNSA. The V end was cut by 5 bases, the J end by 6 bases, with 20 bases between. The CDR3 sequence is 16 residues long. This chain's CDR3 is CASSPQNPSLINEQFF. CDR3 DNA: TGTGCCAGCAGCCCGCAAAACCCCTCACTAATCAATGAGCAGTTCTTC.

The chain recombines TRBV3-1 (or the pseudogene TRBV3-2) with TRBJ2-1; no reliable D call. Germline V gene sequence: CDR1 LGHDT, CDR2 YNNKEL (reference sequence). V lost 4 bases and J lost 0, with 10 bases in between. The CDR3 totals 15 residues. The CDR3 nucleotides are TGTGCCAGCAGCCTGCTCCTGAGCTCCTACAATGAGCAGTTCTTC. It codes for CASSLLLSSYNEQFF.

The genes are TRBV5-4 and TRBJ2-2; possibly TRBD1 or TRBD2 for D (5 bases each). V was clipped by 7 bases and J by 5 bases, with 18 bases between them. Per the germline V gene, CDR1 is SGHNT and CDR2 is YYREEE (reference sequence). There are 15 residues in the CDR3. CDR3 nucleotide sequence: TGTGCCAGCGGGACGGGGCAGGGTGTGACCGGGGAGCTGTTTTTT. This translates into CASGTGQGVTGELFF.

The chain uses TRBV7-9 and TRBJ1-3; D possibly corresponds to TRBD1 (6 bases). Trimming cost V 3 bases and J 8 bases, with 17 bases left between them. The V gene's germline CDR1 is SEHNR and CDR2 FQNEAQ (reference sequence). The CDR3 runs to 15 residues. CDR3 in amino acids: CASSFRDILLYTIYF. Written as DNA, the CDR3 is TGTGCCAGCAGCTTTAGGGACATTCTGCTGTACACCATATATTTT. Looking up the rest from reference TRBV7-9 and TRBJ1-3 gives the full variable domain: DTGVSQNPRHKITKRGQNVTFRCDPISEHNRLYWYRQTLGQGPEFLTYFQNEAQLEKSRLLSDRFSAERPKGSFSTLEIQRTEQGDSAMYLCASSFRDILLYTIYFGEGSWLTVV.

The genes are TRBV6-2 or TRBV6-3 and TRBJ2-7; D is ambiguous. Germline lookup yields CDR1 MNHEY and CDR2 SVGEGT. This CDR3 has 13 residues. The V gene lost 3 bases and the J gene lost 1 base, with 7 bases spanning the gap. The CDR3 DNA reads TGTGCCAGCAGTTATCAGAGGTCCTACGAGCAGTACTTC. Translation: CASSYQRSYEQYF.

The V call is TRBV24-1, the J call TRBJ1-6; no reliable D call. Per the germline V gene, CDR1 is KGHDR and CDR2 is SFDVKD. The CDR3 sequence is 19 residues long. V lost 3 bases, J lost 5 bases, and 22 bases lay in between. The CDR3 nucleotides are TGTGCCACCAGTGATACAAGAGTCGGCAACCTCTGGGATAATTCACCCCTCCACTTT. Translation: CATSDTRVGNLWDNSPLHF.

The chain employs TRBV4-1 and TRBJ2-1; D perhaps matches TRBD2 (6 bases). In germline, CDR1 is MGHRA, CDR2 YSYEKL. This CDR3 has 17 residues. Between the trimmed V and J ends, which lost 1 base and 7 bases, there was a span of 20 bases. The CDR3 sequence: CASSQVRGTVLTNEQFF. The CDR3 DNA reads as TGCGCCAGCAGCCAAGTACGCGGGACCGTCTTGACTAATGAGCAGTTCTTC.

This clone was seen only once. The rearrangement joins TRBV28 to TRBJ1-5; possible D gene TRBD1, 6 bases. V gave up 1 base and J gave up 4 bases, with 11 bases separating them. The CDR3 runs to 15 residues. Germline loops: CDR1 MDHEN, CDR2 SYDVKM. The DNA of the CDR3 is TGTGCCAGCAGTTTATCAGACAGGTTGAATCAGCCCCAGCATTTT. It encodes CASSLSDRLNQPQHF.

The chain's CDR3 is CARSLAINQDRSYGYTF. In DNA form, the CDR3 reads TGTGCCAGAAGCTTGGCTATAAACCAAGACAGGTCGTATGGCTACACCTTC. The chain links TRBV5-3 to TRBJ1-2; D possibly corresponds to TRBD1 (6 bases). TRBV5-3 counts as an open reading frame of uncertain function. The germline V and J ends were trimmed by 0 bases and 5 bases, with 20 bases remaining between them. This CDR3 comprises 17 residues.